The 16 T cell receptor beta chains below all came from one sample that was sequenced in a study of T cell repertoires in aging, cancer and after chemotherapy. Rearranged V-D-J TRB sequences were amplified with a mixed TRB-A/B primer pool. TCRdb ran MiXCR on the multiplex PCR reads and lists one entry per CDR3 protein. The sample consists of several thousand distinct CDR3 sequences, approximately 30% of them appearing once. TCR beta rearrangements were amplified from peripheral blood genomic DNA. Sequenced sample: blood. Receptors originate from a human donor with a blood cancer.

This chain joins TRBV20-1 and TRBJ2-7; the D gene could be TRBD1 or TRBD2 (5 bases each). V was cut by 6 bases and J by 4 bases, with 19 bases left in between. The CDR3 totals 14 residues. Germline V lookup: CDR1 DFQATT, CDR2 SNEGSKA (reference sequence). DNA for the CDR3: TGCAGTGCGCGTGCTGGGACCAAAGTTTACGAGCAGTACTTC. This codes for CSARAGTKVYEQYF.

In this sample, this clonotype is medium-sized. V usage is TRBV19 and J usage is TRBJ1-1, with TRBD1 matching over 10 bases. Germline CDR1 is LNHDA and CDR2 is SQIVND (reference sequence). After removal of 4 bases from V and 3 bases from J, the junction contained 2 bases not matched to a gene. The CDR3 has 14 residues. The CDR3 nucleotides are TGTGCCAGTAGTAAGGGACAGGGGTACACTGAAGCTTTCTTT. It translates to CASSKGQGYTEAFF.

The chain couples TRBV7-9 to TRBJ2-3; 11 bases map to TRBD2. The J segment lost 4 bases and the V segment lost 3 bases, leaving 3 bases of the junction unmatched. The germline CDR1 and CDR2 sequences are SEHNR and FQNEAQ (reference sequence). The CDR3 covers 15 residues. The CDR3 spells CASSFLAGGADTQYF. The CDR3 bases are TGTGCCAGCAGCTTCCTAGCGGGGGGCGCAGATACGCAGTATTTT.

The chain joins TRBV6-4 to TRBJ2-3; 12 positions match TRBD2. Germline V gene lookup returns CDR1 MRHNA and CDR2 SNTAGT. This CDR3 region has 17 residues. The V and J ends lost 5 bases and 2 bases, in that order; junction bases with no gene match: 8. DNA for the CDR3: TGTGCCAGCAGTCCATCGACTAGCGGGGGATCCACAGATACGCAGTATTTT. This sequence encodes CASSPSTSGGSTDTQYF.

The rearrangement joins TRBV29-1 to TRBJ1-1; D not certain. CDR3 length: 13 amino acids. V lost 5 bases and J lost 0, with 10 bases in between. Per germline, CDR1 SQVTM and CDR2 ANQGSEA. DNA for the CDR3: TGCAGCGTTTGCGCGCCCATGAACACTGAAGCTTTCTTT. Translating it yields CSVCAPMNTEAFF. The complete variable domain, with remaining parts taken from reference TRBV29-1 and TRBJ1-1, reads SAVISQKPSRDICQRGTSLTIQCQVDSQVTMMFWYRQQPGQSLTLIATANQGSEATYESGFVIDKFPISRPNLTFSTLTVSNMSPEDSSIYLCSVCAPMNTEAFFGQGTRLTVV.

V usage is TRBV15 and J usage is TRBJ1-5; D is ambiguous. This CDR3 is built from 15 residues. CDR1 LNHNV and CDR2 YYDKDF come from the germline V gene (reference sequence). V gave up 0 bases and J gave up 0 bases, with 6 bases separating them. CDR3 region: CATSRDHGSNQPQHF. CDR3 coding DNA: TGTGCCACCAGCAGAGATCACGGTAGCAATCAGCCCCAGCATTTT.

In its sample, this clonotype is medium-sized. The rearrangement links TRBV19 to TRBJ2-1, with 15 bases matching TRBD2. CDR3 length: 16 residues. Germline-derived CDR1 and CDR2 are LNHDA and SQIVND (reference sequence). J gave up 9 bases and V 7 bases, and 10 bases lay outside the gene matches. The CDR3 protein is CASTTWTSGGAGEQFF. The CDR3 DNA reads as TGTGCCAGTACCACCTGGACTAGCGGGGGGGCCGGTGAGCAGTTCTTC.

The rearrangement uses TRBV19 and TRBJ2-7; tentatively, D is TRBD1 or TRBD2 (5 bases each). CDR1 and CDR2 from the germline V gene are LNHDA and SQIVND (reference sequence). CDR3 length: 14 residues. V gave up 6 bases and J gave up 1 base, with 13 bases separating them. In DNA form, the CDR3 reads TGTGCCAGTAGCCTGGGGACGGGATCCTACGAGCAGTACTTC. This gives the protein CASSLGTGSYEQYF.

The V call is TRBV9, the J call TRBJ2-2; TRBD2 matches 8 bases. CDR1 SGDLS and CDR2 YYNGEE come from the germline V gene. The V segment lost 0 bases and the J segment 1 base; nucleotides outside the gene matches: 5. CDR3 length equals 17 residues. The CDR3 reads CASSVGAGVRNTGELFF. The CDR3, as DNA: TGTGCCAGCAGCGTAGGAGCGGGGGTGCGGAACACCGGGGAGCTGTTTTTT.

This sequence joins TRBV27 and TRBJ1-1, with a possible D match to TRBD1 (5 bases). V shed 3 bases and J shed 1 base, with 9 bases lying between them. The CDR3 is 14 residues long. Germline-derived CDR1 and CDR2 are MNHEY and SMNVEV (reference sequence). This chain's CDR3 is CASSLRGGNTEAFF. The CDR3 nucleotides read TGTGCCAGCAGTTTGAGGGGTGGGAACACTGAAGCTTTCTTT.

In its sample, this clonotype is medium-sized. The V and J genes are TRBV6-1 and TRBJ2-5; TRBD2 agrees at 11 bases. V shed 5 bases, J shed 1 base, and the junction held 6 bases outside the gene matches. Germline values: CDR1 MNHNS, CDR2 SASEGT. The CDR3 covers 16 residues. CDR3: CASSPTSGGSQETQYF. CDR3 nucleotide sequence: TGTGCCAGCAGTCCCACTAGCGGGGGTAGCCAAGAGACCCAGTACTTC.

Within the sample, this clonotype is medium-sized (0.01 to 0.1%). The chain has TRBV19 and TRBJ2-7; D is undetermined. The V end lost 7 bases, the J end lost 5 bases, and 15 bases lay between the germline ends. The germline V gene encodes CDR1 LNHDA and CDR2 SQIVND (reference sequence). The CDR3 sequence is 13 residues long. In DNA form, the CDR3 reads TGTGCCAGTACCCTCCGACCTGGCAACGAGCAGTACTTC. This translates into CASTLRPGNEQYF.

By proportion, this clonotype is large. V gene TRBV6-5 combines with J gene TRBJ2-7, with D maybe TRBD2 (6 bases). CDR3 size: 15 residues. Germline assignment: CDR1 MNHEY and CDR2 SVGAGI. The ends were cut back, 0 bases at V and 2 bases at J, with 11 bases in the middle. The CDR3 nucleotides are TGTGCCAGCAGTTACTCCGAGACGGGGGCCTACGAGCAGTACTTC. It specifies CASSYSETGAYEQYF.

On this clonotype: A much more abundant neighbour one base away suggests this may be a read error. V is TRBV12-3 or TRBV12-4 and J is TRBJ2-2; perhaps TRBD1 as D (6 bases). The CDR3 covers 13 residues. V lost 6 bases and J lost 4, with 9 bases in between. CDR3 nucleotides: TGTGCCAGCAGCTTGGACAGCACCGGGGAGCTGTTTTTT. This sequence encodes CASSLDSTGELFF.

This clonotype was picked up a small number of times. The rearrangement links TRBV6-2 or TRBV6-3 to TRBJ2-3, with TRBD1 as a possible D gene (5 bases). This CDR3 has 16 amino acids. The V and J ends lost 2 bases and 2 bases respectively, with 14 bases between them. The V gene's germline CDR1 is MNHEY and CDR2 SVGEGT. This CDR3 is CASSYVLTDFTDTQYF. CDR3 DNA: TGTGCCAGCAGTTACGTTCTGACAGACTTCACAGATACGCAGTATTTT.

Notes on this clonotype: The junction does not match germline at one end; this may be a read error. V is TRBV11-3 and J is TRBJ1-6; D is ambiguous. Germline CDR1 SGHNT, CDR2 YENEEA. This CDR3 region has 15 residues. CDR3 bases: TGCGCCAGCAGCCAAGTTGGCGGAAAGGGTTCACCCCTCCACTTT. Protein: CASSQVGGKGSPLHF.